At least ten counts were recorded for the clone carrying this TCR beta chain. The data derive from a study of early T cells in non-severe SARS-CoV-2 infection. Study summary: The chains were unpaired, and the sequenced material was bulk RNA from unsorted whole blood.

Germline V gene sequence: CDR1 MNHEY, CDR2 SVGEGT. This CDR3 comprises 16 residues. Trimming took 7 bases from V and 9 from J, leaving 22 bases between them. The TCR library protocol was used to attach unique molecular identifiers. These identifiers were attached to individual cDNA molecules. In TCRdb, the 5' RACE reads were re-called with MiXCR into one record per CDR3 protein. The table shows approximately 74,000 distinct CDR3 sequences, with around 14% occurring only once. This chain uses TRBV6-2 or TRBV6-3 with TRBJ1-6, with D unresolved. Sample: whole blood. The origin of this receptor is an adult who was a healthcare worker with PCR-confirmed SARS-CoV-2 infection or an uninfected control (not recorded which). The CDR3 sequence is CASTPRAPLGPSPLHF. The DNA for the CDR3 is TGTGCCAGCACTCCAAGAGCCCCGTTAGGACCTTCACCCCTCCACTTT.